The rows below give T cell receptor beta chains drawn from one sample of a study of blood T cell repertoires in COVID-19. Only in-frame clones appear in the TCRdb table, and some are missing; sequencing was by immunoSEQ multiplex PCR. Of roughly 670,000 clones in the sample, more than 80% were seen once. The specimen sequenced was peripheral blood. The receptor set was obtained from a woman under 30 with acute or convalescent COVID-19. The CDR3 runs from the conserved cysteine through the conserved F or W. The order of the fields is CDR3 length, clone size, J gene, D gene, V gene, CDR3 DNA, CDR3 protein. A D gene is named only where the DNA matches it firmly. Rows may omit the clone size; those that give it use once, few, many or a size class.

>12|.|TRBJ1-1|TRBD1|TRBV30
TGTGCCTGGATCTCTGACAGGGTTGAAGCTTTCTTT
CAWISDRVEAFF
>13|.|TRBJ1-1|.|TRBV5-1
TGCGCCAGCAGCCGAACAGGGTTACAGGAAGCTTTCTTT
CASSRTGLQEAFF
>13|.|TRBJ1-1|TRBD1|TRBV2
TGTGCCAGACAGGGGGCGCGAAGCACTGAAGCTTTCTTT
CARQGARSTEAFF
>15|.|TRBJ1-1|.|TRBV11-3
TGTGCCAGCAGCCCGGCGGGCAGCCGTAACACTGAAGCTTTCTTT
CASSPAGSRNTEAFF
>11|.|TRBJ1-2|TRBD1|TRBV30
TGTGCCTGCGACAGGGTCTATGGCTACACCTTC
CACDRVYGYTF
>15|.|TRBJ1-2|TRBD1|TRBV15
TGTGCCACCAGCAGGCGACGACAGGGGGGCGATGGCTACACCTTC
CATSRRRQGGDGYTF
>12|.|TRBJ2-7|.|TRBV12-3/TRBV12-4
TGTGCCAGCAGTTTAACTCGAAACGAGCAGTACTTC
CASSLTRNEQYF
>14|.|TRBJ2-3|.|TRBV19
TGTGCCAGTAAAAGATCAGGGGGCACAGATACGCAGTATTTT
CASKRSGGTDTQYF
>14|.|TRBJ1-2|.|TRBV5-1
TGCGCCAGCAGCTTGGATCCTTGGCTCTCGGGCTACACCTTC
CASSLDPWLSGYTF
>16|.|TRBJ1-2|TRBD1|TRBV5-5
TGTGCCAGCGAGGGGACAGGGGTTCTGGGAAACTATGGCTACACCTTC
CASEGTGVLGNYGYTF
>12|.|TRBJ1-2|.|TRBV30
TGTGCCTGGGTTGCGGGGGATTGGGGCTACACCTTC
CAWVAGDWGYTF
>15|.|TRBJ1-1|TRBD1|TRBV18
TGTGCCAGCTCACCACCGGGACAGTCCTACACTGAAGCTTTCTTT
CASSPPGQSYTEAFF
>16|.|TRBJ1-5|TRBD1|TRBV4-3
TGCGCCAGCAGCCAAGAATGGGGACAGGGCCATCAGCCCCAGCATTTT
CASSQEWGQGHQPQHF
>13|.|TRBJ1-2|.|TRBV27
TGTGCCAGCAGTTTATACCCTAGCTATGGCTACACCTTC
CASSLYPSYGYTF
>14|.|TRBJ1-1|TRBD1|TRBV6-1
TGTGCCAGCAGTGAAGCGGGGCAGGGGGCTGAAGCTTTCTTT
CASSEAGQGAEAFF
>18|.|TRBJ2-1|TRBD2|TRBV28
TGTGCCAGCAGTTTACTGACTAGCGGGGGGAGCCCCTACAATGAGCAGTTCTTC
CASSLLTSGGSPYNEQFF
>18|.|TRBJ1-5|.|TRBV19
TGTGCCAGTAGTTTCGCGGGTAAAACATCGTTAGGCCATCAGCCCCAGCATTTT
CASSFAGKTSLGHQPQHF
>15|.|TRBJ1-3|TRBD1|TRBV30
TGTGCCTGGAGGGGACAGGGAGGTCCTGGAAACACCATATATTTT
CAWRGQGGPGNTIYF
>15|.|TRBJ1-4|TRBD1|TRBV18
TGTGCCAGCTCCCGGACAGGGGCAACTAATGAAAAACTGTTTTTT
CASSRTGATNEKLFF
>19|.|TRBJ1-1|TRBD1|TRBV11-2
TGTGCCAGCAGCCCGGACAGGGGACAAGACCTTAACATGAACACTGAAGCTTTCTTT
CASSPDRGQDLNMNTEAFF
>14|.|TRBJ1-3|.|TRBV7-7
TGTGCCAGCAGCGAGGCGGGCTCTGGAAACACCATATATTTT
CASSEAGSGNTIYF
>11|.|TRBJ1-4|.|TRBV30
TGTGCCTCGAGGGGAGGGGAAAAACTGTTTTTT
CASRGGEKLFF
>14|.|TRBJ2-1|.|TRBV19
TGTGCCAGTAGTATGTGGGGGGAGTTGGGTGAGCAGTTCTTC
CASSMWGELGEQFF
>15|.|TRBJ2-7|TRBD1|TRBV18
TGTGCCAGCTCAGCCCCGGACAGGGGACTCTACGAGCAGTACTTC
CASSAPDRGLYEQYF
>14|.|TRBJ2-2|.|TRBV4-1
TGCGCCAGCAGCCACCCCCCCGACACCGGGGAGCTGTTTTTT
CASSHPPDTGELFF
>12|.|TRBJ2-3|.|TRBV5-1
TGCGCCAGCAGCGTCGGGGCAGATACGCAGTATTTT
CASSVGADTQYF
>15|.|TRBJ2-2|.|TRBV9
TGTGCCAGCAGCGTATCAAGCAGGGACACCGGGGAGCTGTTTTTT
CASSVSSRDTGELFF
>15|.|TRBJ1-2|.|TRBV6-5
TGTGCCAGCGGGTGGGGGGGTACCCTCAACTATGGCTACACCTTC
CASGWGGTLNYGYTF
>15|.|TRBJ2-3|.|TRBV6-2/TRBV6-3
TGTGCCAGCAGTTACTCGAAGGTAGCTCTAGATACGCAGTATTTT
CASSYSKVALDTQYF
>14|.|TRBJ1-2|TRBD1|TRBV2
TGTGCCAGCAAAATAGACAGGGGAAACTATGGCTACACCTTC
CASKIDRGNYGYTF
>14|.|TRBJ2-1|TRBD1|TRBV9
TGTGCCAGCAGCGGTGGACAGGGGGGCAATGAGCAGTTCTTC
CASSGGQGGNEQFF
>17|.|TRBJ2-4|.|TRBV10-1
TGCGCCAGCAGTGAGTGCCTCGGGGGGCAGGAGGAAAACATTCAGTACTTC
CASSECLGGQEENIQYF
>19|once|TRBJ2-7|TRBD1|TRBV7-2
TGTGCCAGCAGCTTAGCGGAGGCGACAGGGTGGTTAAATTGGAACGAGCAGTACTTC
CASSLAEATGWLNWNEQYF
>12|once|TRBJ1-6|.|TRBV4-2
TGTGCCAGCAGACTGAGTGCCGATCCCCTCCACTTT
CASRLSADPLHF
>14|.|TRBJ1-2|TRBD1|TRBV12-5
TGTGCTAGTGGTTCGCCGACAGGGGACTATGGCTACACCTTC
CASGSPTGDYGYTF
>14|once|TRBJ1-5|.|TRBV18
TGTGCCAGCTCACCTTACAGGGAAGAACAGCCCCAGCATTTT
CASSPYREEQPQHF
>16|.|TRBJ2-1|.|TRBV21-1
TGTGCCAGCAGCAAAGCCGGGACAGGGGGCTGGGGTGAGCAGTTCTTC
CASSKAGTGGWGEQFF
>13|once|TRBJ2-7|.|TRBV10-3
TGTGCCATCAGTGAGGCAGGGGGGAACGAGCAGTACTTC
CAISEAGGNEQYF
>14|.|TRBJ1-1|.|TRBV21-1
TGTGCCAGCAGCCACGACGCGGAGGGGACTGAAGCTTTCTTT
CASSHDAEGTEAFF
>15|.|TRBJ2-6|.|TRBV19
TGTGCCAGTAGTATAAGCGGGTCTGGGGCCAACGTCCTGACTTTC
CASSISGSGANVLTF
>13|.|TRBJ2-2|.|TRBV12-5
TGTGCTAGTGGTCGCCGGAGTACCGGGGAGCTGTTTTTT
CASGRRSTGELFF
>12|.|TRBJ1-3|.|TRBV7-9
TGTGCCAGCAGCGACAGGGGAAACACCATATATTTT
CASSDRGNTIYF
>14|.|TRBJ2-3|TRBD2|TRBV5-1
TGCGCCAGCAGCCTTAGCGGGGGCGCAGATACGCAGTATTTT
CASSLSGGADTQYF
>11|.|TRBJ2-7|.|TRBV2
TGTGCCAGCAGGGTAGAGTACGAGCAGTACTTC
CASRVEYEQYF
>15|.|TRBJ1-2|TRBD1|TRBV7-8
TGTGCCAGCAGCTTAGGAGGTGACAGGGGGAATGGCTACACCTTC
CASSLGGDRGNGYTF
>13|.|TRBJ1-2|TRBD1|TRBV29-1
TGCAGCGTTGTGGACAGGGGGTTTGATGGCTACACCTTC
CSVVDRGFDGYTF
>16|.|TRBJ2-1|TRBD1|TRBV5-1
TGCGCCAGCAGCCTAACCGGGACAGGGACCCCCGATGAGCAGTTCTTC
CASSLTGTGTPDEQFF
>12|.|TRBJ2-7|.|TRBV9
TGTGCCAGCAGCCTGGACAGTTACGAGCAGTACTTC
CASSLDSYEQYF
>16|once|TRBJ2-7|TRBD2|TRBV6-5
TGTGCCAGCAGTTACTTGACTAGCGGGGGTACCTACAAGCAGTACTTC
CASSYLTSGGTYKQYF
>16|.|TRBJ1-4|.|TRBV5-1
TGCGCCAGCAGCCCAGGAACGGGGGGATTTAGTGAAAAACTGTTTTTT
CASSPGTGGFSEKLFF
>15|.|TRBJ2-5|TRBD1|TRBV29-1
TGCAGCGTTGGGCCCAGGGGGAGCGGCCAAGAGACCCAGTACTTC
CSVGPRGSGQETQYF
>14|.|TRBJ1-1|TRBD1|TRBV27
TGTGCCAGCAGTGCGGACAGGGTGAACACTGAAGCTTTCTTT
CASSADRVNTEAFF
>16|.|TRBJ2-7|TRBD1|TRBV4-3
TGCGCCAGCAGCCCACGGGGGGACAGGGCTTCCTACGAGCAGTACTTC
CASSPRGDRASYEQYF